This TCR beta chain was documented in a study of a mutant IDH1 vaccine in newly diagnosed glioma. Overall study findings and caveats: Top-clonotype changes in peripheral T cells seemed unrelated to pseudoprogression.

As for this clone: Its specificity is unknown.

Data came from immunoSEQ multiplex PCR; TCRdb stores just in-frame clones and leaves some out. Of just over 65,000 clones listed, approximately 84% are singletons. Time point meaning: week 23, last vaccination. Topical imiquimod accompanied each vaccine dose, which consisted of 300 ug of mutant IDH1 20-mer peptide. The CDR3 runs 13 residues. Germline V lookup: CDR1 SGHRS, CDR2 YFSETQ. With 4 bases removed from V and 3 bases from J, the gap between germline ends came to 11 bases. The specimen comprised PBMCs, sampled from a glioma patient whose treatment included an IDH1 peptide vaccine. The TCR originated in a man aged 18 to 29 with glioma. The rearrangement joins TRBV5-1 to TRBJ2-7, with unresolved D. The CDR3 sequence is CASSEGPGYEQYF. The CDR3 DNA is TGCGCCAGCAGCGAAGGACCTGGCTACGAGCAGTACTTC.